Sequencing of this T cell receptor beta chain was carried out in a study of chemoradiotherapy in HPV16-positive cancers. Study-level findings and limits: The functional HPV-specific definition rests on just two HPV16-positive patients. For HPV16-positive patients, expanding HPV-responsive T cells associated with longer recurrence-free survival.

Repertoires were generated with immunoSEQ multiplex PCR, while TCRdb's copy carries only in-frame clones and drops some. The sample lists fewer than 10,000 clones; roughly nine tenths were seen once. Note on this clone: Its target is unknown.

The receptor was isolated from a human donor with HPV-associated anogenital cancer. The sample consisted of blood, taken from a patient who underwent chemoradiotherapy.

CDR3 sequence reads: CASSGGGEQYF. The CDR3 DNA reads as TGTGCCAGCAGCGGCGGGGGCGAGCAGTACTTC. The chain combines TRBV9 with TRBJ2-7, with 7 bases fitting TRBD2. This CDR3 region has 11 residues. In germline, CDR1 is SGDLS, CDR2 YYNGEE. J was trimmed by 6 bases and V by 3 bases; bases with no gene match: 0.